Each of the 10 T cell receptor beta chains below was sequenced from the same sample in a study of patients and donors after allogeneic stem cell transplantation. One entry per CDR3 protein, called by TCRdb with MiXCR from the RT-PCR reads. This table holds approximately 160,000 distinct CDR3 sequences, 20% to 25% found once. The sequencing input was blood, either unsorted or a sorted T cell fraction (not recorded which). The receptors here all came from a human donor who was either an allogeneic HSCT recipient or a stem cell or donor lymphocyte infusion donor (not recorded which). It is not recorded whose cells these are; they may come from a transplant donor.

This chain links TRBV7-2 with TRBJ2-1, with TRBD1 matching 7 bases. The germline V gene encodes CDR1 SGHTA and CDR2 FQGNSA. The CDR3 has 15 amino acids. Trimming cost V 6 bases and J 3 bases; bases outside gene matches: 8. CDR3 loop: CASSGQRQGYNEQFF. CDR3 in DNA: TGTGCCAGCAGTGGTCAGCGACAGGGCTACAATGAGCAGTTCTTC.

The chain employs TRBV12-3 or TRBV12-4 and TRBJ2-3; 9 positions agree with TRBD1. Trimming took 4 bases from V and 7 from J; bases not matched to a gene: 18. The CDR3 is made up of 18 amino acids. The DNA of the CDR3 is TGTGCCAGCAGTTCCGGGACAGGGTCTTTTCCACCACCCAATACGCAGTATTTT. This codes for CASSSGTGSFPPPNTQYF.

The genes are TRBV28 and TRBJ2-7, with D possibly matching TRBD1 (6 bases). Trimming stripped 3 bases from V and 3 bases from J, with 12 bases between. CDR1 and CDR2 (germline): MDHEN, SYDVKM. The CDR3 is 14 residues long. The CDR3 loop is CASSFDRQIYEQYF. CDR3 in DNA: TGTGCCAGCAGTTTCGACAGGCAAATCTACGAGCAGTACTTC.

The rearrangement links TRBV29-1 to TRBJ2-1; D possibly matches TRBD1 or TRBD2 (5 bases each). Germline loops: CDR1 SQVTM, CDR2 ANQGSEA. Trimming removed 6 bases from V and 5 bases from J, with 5 bases in between. The CDR3 is 10 amino acids. The chain's CDR3 is CSVGHNEQFF. CDR3 sequence (DNA): TGCAGCGTGGGACACAATGAGCAGTTCTTC.

The rearrangement joins TRBV7-2 to TRBJ2-1, with D possibly TRBD2 on 5 matching bases. This CDR3 has 16 residues. Looked up from germline, CDR1 is SGHTA and CDR2 is FQGNSA. Trimming removed 2 bases at V and 2 bases at J, with 13 bases between. The CDR3 is CASSLSPGIPYNEQFF. The CDR3 DNA reads as TGTGCCAGCAGCTTAAGTCCCGGGATCCCCTACAATGAGCAGTTCTTC.

The chain links TRBV15 to TRBJ2-2; 8 nucleotides align to TRBD1. The CDR3 extends over 15 amino acids. Trimming took 2 bases from V and 3 from J; bases not matched to a gene: 2. Germline V lookup: CDR1 LNHNV, CDR2 YYDKDF (reference sequence). CDR3 amino acids: CATSRQGAYTGELFF. The DNA for the CDR3 is TGTGCCACCAGCAGACAGGGGGCCTACACCGGGGAGCTGTTTTTT.

The chain has TRBV27 and TRBJ2-3; D is possibly TRBD2 (5 bases). Germline loops: CDR1 MNHEY, CDR2 SMNVEV (reference sequence). The CDR3 has 17 amino acids. Trimming pared 4 bases from V and 0 bases from J, leaving 17 bases between. In DNA form, the CDR3 reads TGTGCCAGCAGTTCCATACCCCGGGAAGCTAGCACAGATACGCAGTATTTT. It specifies CASSSIPREASTDTQYF.

The chain has TRBV4-3 and TRBJ2-1, with TRBD1 matching over 8 bases. Germline loops: CDR1 LGHNA, CDR2 YSLEER. The CDR3 length is 18 residues. Trimming at V came to 1 base and at J to 2 bases, leaving 10 bases not matched to a gene. The CDR3 loop reads CASSQALIGQGTYNEQFF. The CDR3 nucleotides are TGCGCCAGCAGCCAAGCGTTGATAGGACAGGGCACCTACAATGAGCAGTTCTTC.

This clonotype was observed a handful of times. This sequence joins TRBV18 and TRBJ1-3; 9 bases agree with TRBD1. The germline gives CDR1 KGHSH, CDR2 LQKENI. Trimming cost V 3 bases and J 2 bases; bases outside gene matches: 2. This CDR3 has 15 residues. The CDR3 spells CASSPGTGTGNTIYF. The CDR3, as DNA: TGTGCCAGCTCACCCGGGACAGGGACTGGAAACACCATATATTTT. Full variable domain (rest looked up from reference TRBV18 and TRBJ1-3): NAGVMQNPRHLVRRRGQEARLRCSPMKGHSHVYWYRQLPEEGLKFMVYLQKENIIDESGMPKERFSAEFPKEGPSILRIQQVVRGDSAAYFCASSPGTGTGNTIYFGEGSWLTVV.

The genes are TRBV5-5 and TRBJ2-5, with a tentative D call TRBD1 (5 bases). CDR1 and CDR2 (germline): SGHKS, YYEKEE (reference sequence). Trimming shortened V by 1 base and J by 5 bases, and 18 bases separated the two germline ends. CDR3 size: 16 residues. In DNA, the CDR3 is TGTGCCAGCAGCTTGTCTGTTCTAGGGGCGCGGGAGACCCAGTACTTC. Protein: CASSLSVLGARETQYF.